What follows are 20 T cell receptor beta chains derived from one specimen sequenced in a study of cytomegalovirus exposure and HLA in healthy donors. The primer mix had 60 Vbeta and 13 Jbeta primers. Sequenced by immunoSEQ multiplex PCR; TCRdb stores in-frame clones only, minus some. Here the sample spans more than 90,000 clones, roughly 78% being singletons. The sequenced sample consisted of PBMCs. Source of these receptors: a woman aged 60-75 years in good health and CMV-seronegative.

The rearrangement joins TRBV5-6 to TRBJ2-1, with 8 bases matching TRBD1. The CDR3 spans 16 residues. V gave up 3 bases and J gave up 2 bases; unmatched junction bases: 7. Germline CDR1 and CDR2: SGHDT and YYEEEE. CDR3 in DNA: TGTGCCAGCAGCTCCATAGACAGGGGCCCCTACAATGAGCAGTTCTTC. The encoded protein is CASSSIDRGPYNEQFF.

The chain couples TRBV2 to TRBJ1-1; weak D call: TRBD1 (5 bases). The CDR3 runs 12 residues. Germline CDR1 reads SNHLY; CDR2 reads FYNNEI. V gave up 4 bases and J gave up 6 bases, with 9 bases separating them. As DNA, the CDR3 is TGTGCCAGCAGTGTCGGGGGAGCTGAAGCTTTCTTT. This encodes CASSVGGAEAFF.

The J gene is TRBJ2-5, the V gene TRBV30; 8 bases align to TRBD2. Trimming took 4 bases from V and 4 from J; bases not matched to a gene: 11. This CDR3 has 15 residues. Germline lookup yields CDR1 GTSNPN and CDR2 SVGIG (reference sequence). CDR3 in amino acids: CAWNLAGQGGETQYF. CDR3 nucleotide sequence: TGTGCCTGGAATTTAGCGGGACAAGGGGGAGAGACCCAGTACTTC.

The chain links TRBV29-1 to TRBJ2-1, with 7 bases lining up with TRBD2. The germline V gene encodes CDR1 SQVTM and CDR2 ANQGSEA. This CDR3 comprises 15 residues. The V segment lost 4 bases and the J segment 7 bases; nucleotides outside the gene matches: 13. CDR3: CSVGRRLADGNEQFF. In DNA form, the CDR3 reads TGCAGCGTTGGGCGGCGGCTAGCGGACGGGAATGAGCAGTTCTTC.

The rearrangement links TRBV2 to TRBJ1-5; 10 nucleotides align to TRBD1. Germline assignment: CDR1 SNHLY and CDR2 FYNNEI. The CDR3 sequence is 15 residues long. The V segment lost 6 bases and the J segment 4 bases; nucleotides outside the gene matches: 6. CDR3 amino acids: CASRSRTGGNQPQHF. The CDR3 DNA follows: TGTGCCAGCAGATCACGGACAGGGGGTAATCAGCCCCAGCATTTT.

The gene calls are TRBV7-2 and TRBJ2-7, with TRBD1 as a possible D gene (5 bases). V was cut by 4 bases and J by 4 bases, with 8 bases left in between. The germline V gene has CDR1 SGHTA and CDR2 FQGNSA. The CDR3 runs to 12 residues. The CDR3 reads CASSWGHYEQYF. The CDR3 DNA reads TGTGCCAGCAGCTGGGGCCATTACGAGCAGTACTTC.

The rearrangement uses TRBV7-9 and TRBJ1-5; D remains ambiguous. Trimming pared 5 bases from V and 6 bases from J, leaving 11 bases between. Germline CDR1 is SEHNR and CDR2 is FQNEAQ (reference sequence). This CDR3 spans 13 amino acids. The CDR3 reads CASSPIGGQPQHF. In DNA, the CDR3 is TGTGCCAGCAGCCCGATAGGAGGTCAGCCCCAGCATTTT.

This sequence joins TRBV6-5 and TRBJ1-6; TRBD1 is a possible D gene (6 bases). Germline V gene lookup returns CDR1 MNHEY and CDR2 SVGAGI. CDR3 length: 14 amino acids. Trimming shortened V by 2 bases and J by 9 bases, and 11 bases separated the two germline ends. The CDR3 protein is CASSYRGLLSPLHF. The CDR3 DNA is TGTGCCAGCAGTTACAGGGGGTTACTTTCACCCCTCCACTTT.

The V gene is TRBV5-1, the J gene TRBJ2-2; a weak D match, TRBD2 (6 bases). In germline, CDR1 is SGHRS, CDR2 YFSETQ. CDR3 length: 15 residues. The germline V and J ends were trimmed by 0 bases and 0 bases, with 6 bases remaining between them. The CDR3: CASSLGGANTGELFF. Written as DNA, the CDR3 is TGCGCCAGCAGCTTGGGGGGGGCGAACACCGGGGAGCTGTTTTTT. Combining the CDR3 with reference TRBV5-1 and TRBJ2-2 gives the whole variable domain KAGVTQTPRYLIKTRGQQVTLSCSPISGHRSVSWYQQTPGQGLQFLFEYFSETQRNKGNFPGRFSGRQFSNSRSEMNVSTLELGDSALYLCASSLGGANTGELFFGEGSRLTVL.

This clone was recorded a few times. CDR3 coding DNA: TGTGCCAGCAGCAAAGGGACTAGCGCCATCTCCTACGAGCAGTACTTC. Encoded protein: CASSKGTSAISYEQYF. This sequence joins TRBV21-1 and TRBJ2-7; the table's D call, TRBD2, was not checked against the DNA. TRBV21-1 is listed as a pseudogene. This CDR3 comprises 16 residues.

The chain joins TRBV4-3 to TRBJ1-6; no clear D gene. The CDR3 is 15 amino acids. Per the germline V gene, CDR1 is LGHNA and CDR2 is YSLEER. Trimming took 0 bases from V and 10 from J, leaving 13 bases between them. CDR3 residues: CASSQDGAALSPLHF. CDR3 in DNA: TGCGCCAGCAGCCAAGATGGAGCTGCGCTATCACCCCTCCACTTT.

The gene calls are TRBV2 and TRBJ2-3; 11 bases map to TRBD2. Germline V lookup: CDR1 SNHLY, CDR2 FYNNEI. V lost 3 bases and J lost 4; bases outside the gene matches: 9. The CDR3 runs to 17 residues. CDR3 DNA: TGTGCCAGCAGTGAGTTCCTAGCGGGGGGAAGTGCAGATACGCAGTATTTT. This codes for CASSEFLAGGSADTQYF.

The chain employs TRBV11-3 and TRBJ2-1; D is unresolved. The germline V gene encodes CDR1 SGHNT and CDR2 YENEEA. This CDR3 has 12 residues. Trimming left V 3 bases short and J 9 bases short, with 9 bases between. As DNA, the CDR3 is TGTGCCAGCAGCTTCTCGAGTGGTGAGCAGTTCTTC. Translating gives CASSFSSGEQFF.

The chain employs TRBV11-2 and TRBJ1-2; TRBD1 agrees at 9 bases. Germline CDR1 reads SGHAT; CDR2 reads FQNNGV. V trimming: 5 bases; J trimming: 5 bases; junction bases outside the gene matches: 9. This CDR3 is built from 15 residues. The CDR3 DNA is TGTGCCAGCAGCCGCCCGGGACAGGGTGGATATGGCTACACCTTC. Translating it yields CASSRPGQGGYGYTF.

The chain links TRBV5-1 to TRBJ2-2; TRBD1 aligns across 7 bases. CDR1 and CDR2 from the germline V gene are SGHRS and YFSETQ. Trimming at V came to 4 bases and at J to 0 bases, leaving 3 bases not matched to a gene. There are 15 residues in the CDR3. The CDR3 spells CASSGGQTNTGELFF. CDR3 nucleotide sequence: TGCGCCAGCAGCGGGGGACAGACGAACACCGGGGAGCTGTTTTTT. The whole variable domain, filled in from reference TRBV5-1 and TRBJ2-2, reads KAGVTQTPRYLIKTRGQQVTLSCSPISGHRSVSWYQQTPGQGLQFLFEYFSETQRNKGNFPGRFSGRQFSNSRSEMNVSTLELGDSALYLCASSGGQTNTGELFFGEGSRLTVL.

This clone was counted only a few times. The DNA of the CDR3 is TGTGCCATCAGTGAAGGAAAAAGCAGGGGTTACCAAGAGACCCAGTACTTC. The encoded protein is CAISEGKSRGYQETQYF. The chain is built from TRBV10-3 and TRBJ2-5; perhaps TRBD1 as D (6 bases). The CDR3 runs 17 residues. V lost 3 bases to trimming and J lost 0 bases, with 17 bases between them. CDR1 is ENHRY and CDR2 is SYGVKD in the germline V gene.

The J gene is TRBJ2-5, the V gene TRBV5-1; tentative D call: TRBD1 (6 bases). The CDR3 has 15 amino acids. Germline V gene data show CDR1 as SGHRS and CDR2 as YFSETQ. Deletions cut 1 base from V and 1 base from J, with 11 bases between. CDR3 residues: CASSLFQGSQETQYF. The CDR3 region has the DNA TGCGCCAGCAGCTTGTTTCAGGGGTCCCAAGAGACCCAGTACTTC.

This clone was picked up a small number of times. This chain uses TRBV7-7 with TRBJ1-1; a possible D gene is TRBD1 (5 bases). The germline V and J ends were trimmed by 5 bases and 3 bases, with 10 bases remaining between them. The CDR3 totals 13 residues. Germline V gene sequence: CDR1 SSHAT, CDR2 FNYEAQ (reference sequence). The CDR3 loop is CASSPDIDTEAFF. In DNA form, the CDR3 reads TGTGCCAGCAGCCCGGACATCGACACTGAAGCTTTCTTT.

The rearrangement uses TRBV7-7 and TRBJ2-2, with D maybe TRBD2 (7 bases). Germline values: CDR1 SSHAT, CDR2 FNYEAQ (reference sequence). CDR3 length: 17 residues. V was pared by 0 bases and J by 1 base, with 12 bases between. The CDR3 DNA follows: TGTGCCAGCAGCTTAGCGACGGGGGGCTGGAACACCGGGGAGCTGTTTTTT. Its translation is CASSLATGGWNTGELFF. Full variable domain (rest looked up from reference TRBV7-7 and TRBJ2-2): GAGVSQSPRYKVTKRGQDVTLRCDPISSHATLYWYQQALGQGPEFLTYFNYEAQPDKSGLPSDRFSAERPEGSISTLTIQRTEQRDSAMYRCASSLATGGWNTGELFFGEGSRLTVL.

The rearrangement joins TRBV6-5 to TRBJ1-5; D remains ambiguous. Germline V gives CDR1 MNHEY, CDR2 SVGAGI. Trimming removed 6 bases at V and 7 bases at J, with 16 bases between. The CDR3 runs to 14 residues. CDR3 DNA: TGTGCCAGCAGCACGGGAGGGAAGGGACAGCCCCAGCATTTT. This gives the protein CASSTGGKGQPQHF.